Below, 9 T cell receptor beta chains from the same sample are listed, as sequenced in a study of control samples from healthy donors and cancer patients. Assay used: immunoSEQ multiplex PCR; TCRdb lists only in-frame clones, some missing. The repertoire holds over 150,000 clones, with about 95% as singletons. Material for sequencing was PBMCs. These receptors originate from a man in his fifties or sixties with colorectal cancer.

CDR3 in DNA: TGTGCCAGCAGCTTCTCAGGGGGGACTGAAGCTTTCTTT. Translating it yields CASSFSGGTEAFF. The V and J genes are TRBV5-6 and TRBJ1-1, with 7 bases aligning to TRBD1. CDR1 is SGHDT and CDR2 is YYEEEE in the germline V gene. J gave up 5 bases and V 2 bases, and 3 bases lay outside the gene matches. There are 13 residues in the CDR3.

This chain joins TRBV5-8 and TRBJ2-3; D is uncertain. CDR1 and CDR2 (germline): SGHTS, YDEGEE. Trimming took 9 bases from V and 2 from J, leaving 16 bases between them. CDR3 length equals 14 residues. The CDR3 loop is CANKGPHSTDTQYF. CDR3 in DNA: TGTGCCAACAAAGGACCTCATTCCACAGATACGCAGTATTTT.

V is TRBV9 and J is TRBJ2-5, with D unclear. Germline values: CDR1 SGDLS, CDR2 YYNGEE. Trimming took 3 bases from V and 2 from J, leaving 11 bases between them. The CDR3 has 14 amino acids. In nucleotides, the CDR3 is TGTGCCAGCAGCGCCGGATATAAGCAAGAGACCCAGTACTTC. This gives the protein CASSAGYKQETQYF.

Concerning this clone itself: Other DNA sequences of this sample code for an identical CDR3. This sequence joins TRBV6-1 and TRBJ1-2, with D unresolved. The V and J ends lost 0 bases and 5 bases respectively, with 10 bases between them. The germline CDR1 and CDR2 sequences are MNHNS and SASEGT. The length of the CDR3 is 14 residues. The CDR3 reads CASSEARVGYGYTF. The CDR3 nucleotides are TGTGCCAGCAGTGAAGCAAGGGTGGGGTATGGCTACACCTTC.

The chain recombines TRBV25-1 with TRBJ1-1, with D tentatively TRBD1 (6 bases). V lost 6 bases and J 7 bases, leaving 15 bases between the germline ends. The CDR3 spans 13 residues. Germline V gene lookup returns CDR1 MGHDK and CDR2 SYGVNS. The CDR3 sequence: CASRGLQGSEAFF. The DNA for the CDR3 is TGTGCCAGCAGGGGGCTTCAGGGGAGTGAAGCTTTCTTT.

Written as DNA, the CDR3 is TGCGCCAGCAGCCAGGATGACAGTAGCAATCAGCCCCAGCATTTT. Encoded protein: CASSQDDSSNQPQHF. V is TRBV4-1 and J is TRBJ1-5; TRBD1 might be the D (5 bases). Trimming removed 3 bases at V and 0 bases at J, with 9 bases between. CDR1 MGHRA and CDR2 YSYEKL come from the germline V gene. The CDR3 contains 15 residues.

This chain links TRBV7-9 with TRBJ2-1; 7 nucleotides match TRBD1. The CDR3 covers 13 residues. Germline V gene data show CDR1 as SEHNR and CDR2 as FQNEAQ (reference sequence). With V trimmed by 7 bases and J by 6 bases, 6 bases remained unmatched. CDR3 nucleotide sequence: TGTGCCAGCAACAGACAGGGAAGCAATGAGCAGTTCTTC. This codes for CASNRQGSNEQFF.

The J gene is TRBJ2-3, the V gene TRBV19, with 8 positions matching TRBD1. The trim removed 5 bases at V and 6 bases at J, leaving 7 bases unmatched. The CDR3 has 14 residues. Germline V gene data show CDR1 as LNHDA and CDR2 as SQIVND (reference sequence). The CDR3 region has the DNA TGTGCCAGTAGTCCATCAGGGGGCGCGGATACGCAGTATTTT. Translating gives CASSPSGGADTQYF.

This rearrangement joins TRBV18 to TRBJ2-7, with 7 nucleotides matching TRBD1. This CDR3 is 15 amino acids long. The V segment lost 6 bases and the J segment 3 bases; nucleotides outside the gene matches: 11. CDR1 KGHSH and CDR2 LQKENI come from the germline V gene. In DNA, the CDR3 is TGTGCCAGCTCTCCCGGGACAGATCAACTCTACGAGCAGTACTTC. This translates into CASSPGTDQLYEQYF.